This T cell receptor (beta chain) derives from a study of blood T cell repertoires in COVID-19. On the study more broadly: Samples representing acute and convalescent COVID-19 were sourced from the United States, Italy and Spain. From T cells, B-cell-depleted T cells, or PBMCs came the material, which was cDNA or gDNA.

Original data processing: Quantification of nucleated cells was approximated via reference gene primer amplification. Generated by immunoSEQ multiplex PCR, the TCRdb table keeps only in-frame clones and is missing some. The V and J calls and the clone size are those of that table, but D and trimming were determined from the DNA. The sample lists about 150,000 clones; about four fifths were seen once. The CDR3 spans 15 residues. Germline assignment: CDR1 LGHNA and CDR2 YNFKEQ. Trimming took off 3 bases at V and 4 bases at J, with 12 bases between the two ends. The receptor was isolated from a woman older than 75 with acute or convalescent COVID-19. This chain joins TRBV4-2 and TRBJ1-4; D remains ambiguous. The sample consisted of peripheral blood. CDR3 nucleotides: TGTGCCAGCAGCCACCCTAGTAGAGGTAATGAAAAACTGTTTTTT. It yields the protein CASSHPSRGNEKLFF.